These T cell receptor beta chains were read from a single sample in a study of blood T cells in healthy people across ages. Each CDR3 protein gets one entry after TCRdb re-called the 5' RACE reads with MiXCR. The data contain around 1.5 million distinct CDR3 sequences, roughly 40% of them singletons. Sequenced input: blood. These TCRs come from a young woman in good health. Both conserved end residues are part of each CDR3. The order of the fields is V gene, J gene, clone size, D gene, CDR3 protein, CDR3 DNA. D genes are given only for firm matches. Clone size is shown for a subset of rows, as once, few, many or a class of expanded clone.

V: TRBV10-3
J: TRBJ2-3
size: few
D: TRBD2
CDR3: CAISDPSGGLSNTDTQYF
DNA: TGTGCCATCAGTGATCCTAGCGGGGGACTTTCAAACACAGATACGCAGTATTTT

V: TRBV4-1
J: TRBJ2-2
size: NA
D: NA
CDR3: CASSSGPLVTGELFF
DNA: TGCGCCAGCAGCAGCGGGCCTCTCGTCACCGGGGAGCTGTTTTTT

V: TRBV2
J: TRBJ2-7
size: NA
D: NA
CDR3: CASQQSHPNEQYF
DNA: TGTGCCAGCCAGCAATCCCACCCCAACGAGCAGTACTTC

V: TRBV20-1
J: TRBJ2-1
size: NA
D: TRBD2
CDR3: CSAKGTSGVNEQFF
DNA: TGCAGTGCAAAAGGGACTAGCGGGGTCAATGAGCAGTTCTTC

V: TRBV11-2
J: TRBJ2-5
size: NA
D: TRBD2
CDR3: CASSRNLGLAGEAKTQYF
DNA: TGTGCCAGCAGCCGTAACCTTGGACTAGCGGGAGAGGCGAAGACCCAGTACTTC

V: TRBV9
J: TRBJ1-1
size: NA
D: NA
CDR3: CASSLNREGRAEAFF
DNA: TGTGCCAGCAGCCTAAACAGGGAAGGAAGAGCTGAAGCTTTCTTT

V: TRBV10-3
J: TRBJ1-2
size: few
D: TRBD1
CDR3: CAISESGQGHYGYTF
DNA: TGTGCCATCAGTGAGAGTGGACAGGGCCACTATGGCTACACCTTC

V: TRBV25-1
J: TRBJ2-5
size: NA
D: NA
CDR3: CASSVSWNEETQYF
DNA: TGTGCCAGCAGTGTTTCCTGGAATGAAGAGACCCAGTACTTC

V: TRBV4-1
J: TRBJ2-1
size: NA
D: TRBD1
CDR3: CASSQTLSRPGRGHEQFF
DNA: TGCGCCAGCAGCCAGACTCTATCCAGACCGGGCAGGGGGCATGAGCAGTTCTTC

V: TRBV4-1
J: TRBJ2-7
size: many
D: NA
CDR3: CASSQAGGAIYEQYF
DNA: TGCGCCAGCAGCCAGGCTGGGGGGGCTATTTACGAGCAGTACTTC

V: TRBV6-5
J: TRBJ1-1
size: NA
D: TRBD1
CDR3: CASRRGTGLFVTEAFF
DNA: TGTGCCAGCAGAAGAGGGACAGGTTTGTTTGTCACTGAAGCTTTCTTT

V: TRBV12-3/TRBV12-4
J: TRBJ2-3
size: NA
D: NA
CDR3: CASGSLGTDTQYF
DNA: TGTGCCAGCGGGAGCTTGGGCACAGATACGCAGTATTTT

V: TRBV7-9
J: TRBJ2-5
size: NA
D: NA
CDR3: CASSLLSGPHNEQYF
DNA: TGTGCCAGCAGCCTGCTCAGTGGGCCTCACAATGAGCAGTACTTC

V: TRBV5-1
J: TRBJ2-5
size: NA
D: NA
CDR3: CASSLRTGSYNEQYF
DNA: TGCGCCAGCAGCTTGAGGACCGGGTCCTACAATGAGCAGTACTTC

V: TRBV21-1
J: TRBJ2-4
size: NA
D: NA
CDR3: CASSKGPSGDFLPLAKNIQYF
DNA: TGTGCCAGCAGCAAAGGTCCTAGCGGGGACTTCCTTCCTCTAGCCAAAAACATTCAGTACTTC

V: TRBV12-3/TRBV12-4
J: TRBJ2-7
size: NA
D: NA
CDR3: CASSLGRVLEQYF
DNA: TGTGCCAGCAGTTTAGGCCGTGTTCTCGAGCAGTACTTC

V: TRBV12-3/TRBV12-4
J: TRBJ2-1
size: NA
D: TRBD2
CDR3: CVSSLAGSSYNEQFF
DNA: TGTGTCAGCAGTTTAGCGGGGAGCTCCTACAATGAGCAGTTCTTC

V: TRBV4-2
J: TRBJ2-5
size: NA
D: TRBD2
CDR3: CASSQETSGRNPYF
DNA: TGTGCCAGCAGCCAAGAAACTAGCGGGAGGAATCCGTACTTC

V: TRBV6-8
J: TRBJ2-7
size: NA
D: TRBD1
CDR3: CASPGGQGRYEQYF
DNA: TGTGCCAGCCCCGGGGGACAGGGGCGGTACGAGCAGTACTTC

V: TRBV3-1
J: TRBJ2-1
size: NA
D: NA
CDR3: CASSQVANEQFF
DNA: TGTGCCAGCAGCCAAGTGGCAAATGAGCAGTTCTTC

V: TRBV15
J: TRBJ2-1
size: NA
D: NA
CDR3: CATSRDVASSDNEQFF
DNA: TGTGCCACCAGCAGAGATGTGGCTAGCTCCGACAATGAGCAGTTCTTC

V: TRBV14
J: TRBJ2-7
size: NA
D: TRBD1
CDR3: CASSQETGQLPYEQYF
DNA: TGTGCCAGCAGCCAAGAAACGGGACAGCTGCCCTACGAGCAGTACTTC

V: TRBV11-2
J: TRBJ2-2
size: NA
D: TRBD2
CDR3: CASSPGTSGSSDTGELFF
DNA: TGTGCCAGCAGCCCCGGGACTAGCGGGAGTTCGGACACCGGGGAGCTGTTTTTT

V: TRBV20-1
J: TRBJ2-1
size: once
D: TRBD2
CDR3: CSALLAGGRNEQFF
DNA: TGCAGTGCACTATTAGCGGGGGGGCGTAATGAGCAGTTCTTC

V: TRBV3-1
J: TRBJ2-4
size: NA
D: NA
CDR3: CASSQVDVVSKNIQYF
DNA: TGTGCCAGCAGCCAAGTCGATGTAGTGTCCAAAAACATTCAGTACTTC

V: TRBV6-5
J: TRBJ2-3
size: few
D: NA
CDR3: CASSRGWTDADTQYF
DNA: TGTGCCAGCAGCCGAGGATGGACAGACGCAGATACGCAGTATTTT

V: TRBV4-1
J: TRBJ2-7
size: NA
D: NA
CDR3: CTSRASGAGEQYF
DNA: TGCACCAGCAGAGCATCAGGGGCCGGCGAGCAGTACTTC

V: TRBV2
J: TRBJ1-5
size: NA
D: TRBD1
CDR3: CASRRGQGGNQPQHF
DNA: TGTGCCAGCAGGAGAGGACAGGGCGGCAATCAGCCCCAGCATTTT

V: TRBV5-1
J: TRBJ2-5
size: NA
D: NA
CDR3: CASSTFHDLNTGEQYF
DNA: TGCGCCAGCAGCACCTTCCACGACCTCAACACGGGGGAGCAGTACTTC